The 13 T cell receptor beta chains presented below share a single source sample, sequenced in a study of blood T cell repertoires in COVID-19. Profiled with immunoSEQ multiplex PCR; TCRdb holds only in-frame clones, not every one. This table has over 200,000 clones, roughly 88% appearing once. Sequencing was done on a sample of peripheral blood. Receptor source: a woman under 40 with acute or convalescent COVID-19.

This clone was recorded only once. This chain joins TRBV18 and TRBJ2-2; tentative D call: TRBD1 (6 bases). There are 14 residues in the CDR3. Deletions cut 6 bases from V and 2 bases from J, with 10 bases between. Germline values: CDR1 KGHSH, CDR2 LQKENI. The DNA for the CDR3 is TGTGCCAGCTCCCAGGGGATCAACACCGGGGAGCTGTTTTTT. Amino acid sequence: CASSQGINTGELFF.

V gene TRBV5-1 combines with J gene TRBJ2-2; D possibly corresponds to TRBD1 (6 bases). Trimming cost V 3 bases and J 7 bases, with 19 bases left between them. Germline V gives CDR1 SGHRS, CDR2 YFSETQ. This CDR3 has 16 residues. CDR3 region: CASSSGRGRGSGELFF. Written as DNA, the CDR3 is TGCGCCAGCAGCTCCGGAAGGGGCAGGGGAAGCGGGGAGCTGTTTTTT.

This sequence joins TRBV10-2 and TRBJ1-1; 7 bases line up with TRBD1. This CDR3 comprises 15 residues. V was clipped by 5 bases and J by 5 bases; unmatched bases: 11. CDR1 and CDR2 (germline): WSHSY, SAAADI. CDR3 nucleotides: TGCGCCAGCAGTATCAACCGGGACAGTAGAACTGAAGCTTTCTTT. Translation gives CASSINRDSRTEAFF.

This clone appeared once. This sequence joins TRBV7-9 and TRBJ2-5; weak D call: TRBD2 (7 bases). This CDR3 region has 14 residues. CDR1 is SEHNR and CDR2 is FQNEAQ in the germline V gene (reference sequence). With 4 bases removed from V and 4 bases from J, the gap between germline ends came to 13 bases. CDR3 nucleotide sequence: TGTGCCAGCAGCTGGAGCGGGACATCAGAGACCCAGTACTTC. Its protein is CASSWSGTSETQYF.

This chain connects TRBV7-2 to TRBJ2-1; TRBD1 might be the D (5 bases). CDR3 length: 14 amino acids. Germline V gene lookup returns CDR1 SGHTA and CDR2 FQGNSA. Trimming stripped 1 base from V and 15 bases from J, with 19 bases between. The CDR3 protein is CASSLEPSSPRAFF. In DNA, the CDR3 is TGTGCCAGCAGCTTAGAGCCTAGTTCACCCAGGGCGTTCTTC.

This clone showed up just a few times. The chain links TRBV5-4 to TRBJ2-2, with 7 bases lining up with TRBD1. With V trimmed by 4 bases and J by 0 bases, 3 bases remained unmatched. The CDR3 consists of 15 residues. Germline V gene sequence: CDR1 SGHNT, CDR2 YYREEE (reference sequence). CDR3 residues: CASSQDRTNTGELFF. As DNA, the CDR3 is TGTGCCAGCAGCCAGGACAGGACGAACACCGGGGAGCTGTTTTTT.

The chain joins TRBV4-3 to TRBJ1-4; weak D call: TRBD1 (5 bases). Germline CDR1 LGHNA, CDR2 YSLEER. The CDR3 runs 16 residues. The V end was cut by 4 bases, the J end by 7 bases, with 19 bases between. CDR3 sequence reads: CASSRITGVKAEKLFF. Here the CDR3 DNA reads TGCGCCAGCAGCCGGATTACGGGGGTAAAGGCTGAAAAACTGTTTTTT.

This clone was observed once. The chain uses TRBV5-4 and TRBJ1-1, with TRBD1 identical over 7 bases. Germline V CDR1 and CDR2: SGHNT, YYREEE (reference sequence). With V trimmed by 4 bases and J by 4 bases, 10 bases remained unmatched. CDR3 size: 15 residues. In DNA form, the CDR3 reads TGTGCCAGCAGCCCATATACAGGGGCGGCCACTGAAGCTTTCTTT. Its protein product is CASSPYTGAATEAFF.

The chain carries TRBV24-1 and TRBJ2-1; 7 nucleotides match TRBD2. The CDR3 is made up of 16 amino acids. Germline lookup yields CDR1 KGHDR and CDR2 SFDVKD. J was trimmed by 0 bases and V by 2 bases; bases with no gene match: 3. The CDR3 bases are TGTGCCACCAGTGATTCCGGCGGGAGCTCCTACAATGAGCAGTTCTTC. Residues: CATSDSGGSSYNEQFF.

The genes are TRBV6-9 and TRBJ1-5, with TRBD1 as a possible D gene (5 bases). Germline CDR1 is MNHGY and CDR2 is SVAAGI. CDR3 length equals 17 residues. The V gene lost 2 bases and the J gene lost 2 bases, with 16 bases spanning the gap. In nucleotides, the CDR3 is TGTGCCAGCAGTTATCAGTCCCAGGGCTCGGGCAATCAGCCCCAGCATTTT. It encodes CASSYQSQGSGNQPQHF.

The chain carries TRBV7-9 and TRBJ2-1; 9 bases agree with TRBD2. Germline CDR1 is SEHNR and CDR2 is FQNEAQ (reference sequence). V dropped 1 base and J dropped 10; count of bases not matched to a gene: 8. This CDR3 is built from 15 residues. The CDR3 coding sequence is TGTGCCAGCAGCTTAGTTTTAGCGGGAGTGGTCGAGCAGTTCTTC. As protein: CASSLVLAGVVEQFF.

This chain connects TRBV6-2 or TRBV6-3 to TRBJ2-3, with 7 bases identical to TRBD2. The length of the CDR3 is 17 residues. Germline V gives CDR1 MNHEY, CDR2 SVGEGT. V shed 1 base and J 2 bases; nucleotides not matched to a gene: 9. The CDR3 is CASSYFWGRAVTDTQYF. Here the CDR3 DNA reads TGTGCCAGCAGTTACTTCTGGGGGAGGGCGGTCACAGATACGCAGTATTTT.

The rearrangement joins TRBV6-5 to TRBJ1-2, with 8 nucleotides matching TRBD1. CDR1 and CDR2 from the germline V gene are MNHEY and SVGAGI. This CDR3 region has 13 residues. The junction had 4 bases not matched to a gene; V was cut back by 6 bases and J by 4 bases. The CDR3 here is CASSRQGSYGYTF. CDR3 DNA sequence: TGTGCCAGCAGCCGACAGGGGAGCTATGGCTACACCTTC.